This TCR beta chain is from a study of blood T cell repertoires in COVID-19 (dated by TCRdb to 2018 to 2021). Study-wide context: Collaborator samples came from the United States, Italy and Spain and covered acute and convalescent phases of COVID-19. Where HLA class I and class II types were available, the types were taken from metadata supplied by the sample provider, not from assay-based typing. Samples were obtained from the ongoing ImmuneRACE study (first 160 participants) and from 1,254 subjects provided by 6 global collaborators. The sample metadata nearly always contained a de-identified subject ID, COVID-19 status, age in years and sex. Deeply sampled blood TCRbeta repertoires from subjects exposed to, actively infected with, or recovered from COVID-19 were included in the dataset. The repertoires were released in a freely available public database meant as a resource for research on the immune response to SARS-CoV-2. The prospective study material was composed of cDNA or gDNA derived from T cells, B-cell-depleted T cells, or PBMCs. What the authors observed across the whole study: The quantity of clinical and demographic metadata differed by source and by participant and was supplied without curation.

TCRbeta CDR3 regions were amplified from genomic DNA by means of the immunoSEQ Assay, a bias-controlled multiplex PCR. The authors' analysis ran thus. The number of nucleated cells in each sample was estimated from the amplification of reference gene primers within the assay. To quantify the absolute abundance of each unique TCRbeta CDR3 rearrangement, sequence reads were collapsed and filtered. For each sample, productive Simpson clonality was calculated as the square root of Simpson's diversity index across productive rearrangements. This is the immuneACCESS table as TCRdb keeps it, with only in-frame sequences that have V and J called. A part of the clones is gone; compared with another copy, unresolved V genes explain less than half, and the rest is unexplained. For V, J and clone size, that table is used; D and trimming come from the DNA. The sample table records roughly 130,000 clones; more than 75% of these occur just once. The ten largest clones capture more than 3.5% of the sample.

From the cysteine through the phenylalanine, the CDR3 covers 14 amino acids. Only the CDR3 DNA is retained, 42 bases long and in frame from the first base. V is pared back by 1 base and J by 5 bases, with 10 bases lying between the germline termini. The germline V gene supplies CDR1 SGDLS and CDR2 YYNGEE. Collaborating institutions collected whole blood in K2EDTA tubes following their own protocols. For TCRbeta analysis, collaborator samples were shipped as frozen whole blood, as isolated PBMCs, or as DNA extracted from either sample type. Remarks on this clone: What antigen it recognizes has not been identified. No qualities accompany the bases; no much larger clone lies one base away.

The V gene is TRBV9 and the J gene is TRBJ2-1, with TRBD2 perhaps the D gene, on 5 matching bases. This TCR was recovered from a woman in her fifties or sixties with acute or convalescent COVID-19. Input material: peripheral blood. The DNA sequence is TGTGCCAGCAGCGTAACGCGGGTGGACAATGAGCAGTTCTTC. This gives the protein CASSVTRVDNEQFF.